These T cell receptor beta chains were read from a single sample in a study of identical twins. A single record per CDR3 protein comes from TCRdb applying MiXCR to the 5' RACE reads. Of about 340,000 distinct CDR3 sequences listed, 8.5% to 10% were seen once; the top ten hold 8% to 10%. The sample taken for sequencing was naive T cells sorted from blood. All receptors derive from a woman in her 50s in good health. CDR3s include the opening cysteine and the closing phenylalanine or tryptophan. A D gene is named only where the DNA matches it firmly. Size values are once, few and many counts, or a class for expanded clones, and some rows have none.

j_call clone_size v_call d_call cdr3_nt cdr3_aa
TRBJ2-1 few TRBV24-1 . TGTGCCACCAGTGATTTGAATCTACCGGGGCAGCAGTTCTTC CATSDLNLPGQQFF
TRBJ1-5 many TRBV24-1 . TGTGCCACCAGTGATCAACAGGGACTTAAGCCCCAGCATTTT CATSDQQGLKPQHF
TRBJ2-3 many TRBV12-3/TRBV12-4 . TGTGCCAGCAGTTACGACTCGGGCACAGATACGCAGTATTTT CASSYDSGTDTQYF
TRBJ1-1 few TRBV5-1 . TGCGCCAGCAGCTTGGCTAGGTCGGGGGTAAACACTGAAGCTTTCTTT CASSLARSGVNTEAFF
TRBJ2-1 many TRBV10-3 TRBD1 TGTGCCATCAGTGGGGACAGACTGCAGTTCTTC CAISGDRLQFF
TRBJ2-7 few TRBV18 TRBD2 TGTGCCAGCTCTCAGGGACTAGCGGGAGGGCGGAGAACCTACGAGCAGTACTTC CASSQGLAGGRRTYEQYF
TRBJ1-1 few TRBV5-1 . TGCGCCAGCAGCCCAAGGGGCAGGGGCACTGAAGCTTTCTTT CASSPRGRGTEAFF
TRBJ2-7 . TRBV5-1 . TGCGCCAGCAGCTTGGCCATCGGCCAGCGGCGTATCCACGAGCAGTACTTC CASSLAIGQRRIHEQYF
TRBJ2-3 few TRBV20-1 TRBD2 TGCAGTGCTAGGAAACAACTAGCGGGAATGTCAGATACGCAGTATTTT CSARKQLAGMSDTQYF
TRBJ2-1 many TRBV10-2 . TGCGCCAGCAGTCCGGACTGGACAGAGCAGTTCTTC CASSPDWTEQFF
TRBJ2-2 . TRBV7-2 . TGTGCCAGCAGCCGAAAAAGGAGGGTAGCGGACCCGAACACCGGGGAGCTGTTTTTT CASSRKRRVADPNTGELFF
TRBJ1-1 . TRBV12-3/TRBV12-4 . TGTGCCAGCAGTTTGGGGCACAAGAACACTGAAGCTTTCTTT CASSLGHKNTEAFF
TRBJ2-2 . TRBV10-1 . TGCGCCACGTCCCGGGAGATCGGGGAGCTGTTTTTT CATSREIGELFF
TRBJ2-3 . TRBV4-1 TRBD2 TGCGCCAGCAGCCAGGGGGGACTAGCGGGAAACACAGATACGCAGTATTTT CASSQGGLAGNTDTQYF
TRBJ2-5 . TRBV20-1 TRBD2 TGCAGTGCCCCTGAAGCGGGAGTCGAGACCCAGTACTTC CSAPEAGVETQYF
TRBJ2-1 many TRBV5-1 TRBD2 TGCGCCAGCAGCCAACTACTAGCGGGAGGCGGTAATGAGCAGTTCTTC CASSQLLAGGGNEQFF
TRBJ2-5 few TRBV7-2 . TGTGCCAGCAGCTTTAGGGTCCGGGAGACCCAGTACTTC CASSFRVRETQYF
TRBJ1-2 few TRBV6-1 . TGTGCCAGCAGTTTTACCCCCTATGGCTACACCTTC CASSFTPYGYTF
TRBJ2-1 . TRBV29-1 TRBD2 TGCAGCGTTGAACGAGCTAGCGGGAACTACAATGAGCAGTTCTTC CSVERASGNYNEQFF
TRBJ1-1 . TRBV7-8 . TGTGCCAGCAGCTTAGAAATGAAGAACACTGAAGCTTTCTTT CASSLEMKNTEAFF
TRBJ1-4 few TRBV4-1 . TGCGCCAGCAGCCAAGCACAGAATGAAAAACTGTTTTTT CASSQAQNEKLFF
TRBJ2-1 . TRBV10-2 TRBD2 TGCGCCAGCAGTGCTAGCGGACTCAATGAGCAGTTCTTC CASSASGLNEQFF
TRBJ1-2 few TRBV4-1 . TGCGCCAGCAGCCTATTACATTCGGCGGGAGGCGGCTATGGCTACACCTTC CASSLLHSAGGGYGYTF
TRBJ1-1 few TRBV9 . TGTGCCAGCAGCGTGCAGCAGCACACTGAAGCTTTCTTT CASSVQQHTEAFF
TRBJ2-7 few TRBV4-1 . TGCGCCAGCAGCCAAGTTAGGTTCGGGACGAAGGCCTACGAGCAGTACTTC CASSQVRFGTKAYEQYF
TRBJ1-2 once TRBV27 . TGTGCCAGCAGTTTATATTCGGCCACTGCCTTCAACTATGGCTACACCTTC CASSLYSATAFNYGYTF
TRBJ1-1 many TRBV3-1 . TGTGCCAGCAGCCAAGTTGTGAACACTGAAGCTTTCTTT CASSQVVNTEAFF
TRBJ2-3 . TRBV20-1 TRBD1 TGCAGTGCTGATCCGGGACAGAGCACAGATACGCAGTATTTT CSADPGQSTDTQYF
TRBJ2-7 few TRBV3-1 . TGTGCCAGCAGCGACGGAACAGCTCAGGGTCTCTACGAGCAGTACTTC CASSDGTAQGLYEQYF
TRBJ1-5 few TRBV28 TRBD1 TGTGCCAGCAGTTGGGACAGGGCTCGAAGCAATCAGCCCCAGCATTTT CASSWDRARSNQPQHF
TRBJ2-1 many TRBV20-1 . TGCAGTGCTAGAGATCTACTCGTCGGTGAGCAGTTCTTC CSARDLLVGEQFF
TRBJ2-1 . TRBV28 TRBD2 TGTGCCAGCAGTTTTCGGCTAGCGGGAGAAAGTGAGCAGTTCTTC CASSFRLAGESEQFF
TRBJ1-1 few TRBV5-1 . TGCGCCAGCAAGATCGTCGAGACCGGGACGGGTGAAGCTTTCTTT CASKIVETGTGEAFF
TRBJ1-5 . TRBV30 . TGTGCCTGGAGTGTACCAGGGGGCAATCAGCCCCAGCATTTT CAWSVPGGNQPQHF
TRBJ2-5 many TRBV6-6 TRBD1 TGTGCCAGCACCCGGGACAGGGGTGGGGAGACCCAGTACTTC CASTRDRGGETQYF
TRBJ1-5 many TRBV20-1 . TGCAGTGCGGGGGAGGGTAACCCTCAACCCCAGCATTTT CSAGEGNPQPQHF
TRBJ2-2 . TRBV5-1 TRBD2 TGCGCCAGCAGCCCGACTAGCGGGATGCTAGGGGAGCTGTTTTTT CASSPTSGMLGELFF
TRBJ2-1 . TRBV5-6 . TGTGCCAGCAGCTTGGTGTCGCTCAGTGGCTACAATGAGCAGTTCTTC CASSLVSLSGYNEQFF
TRBJ1-6 . TRBV4-2 . TGTGCCAGCAGCCAAGAACAGTTAAGCTCCTATAATTCACCCCTCCACTTT CASSQEQLSSYNSPLHF
TRBJ2-2 many TRBV12-3/TRBV12-4 . TGTGCCAGCAGTTTAGGTGGAGGTCGTGGCACCGGGGAGCTGTTTTTT CASSLGGGRGTGELFF
TRBJ2-1 . TRBV3-1 TRBD2 TGTGCCAGCAGCCGGGGTACTAGCGGGAGACCTAACAATGAGCAGTTCTTC CASSRGTSGRPNNEQFF
TRBJ2-1 few TRBV3-1 . TGTGCCAGCAGCCGCCAACTTCGGGGCTATGAGCAGTTCTTC CASSRQLRGYEQFF
TRBJ2-1 few TRBV2 TRBD2 TGTGCCAGCAATAACTGGGCGGGAGGTACCTACAATGAGCAGTTCTTC CASNNWAGGTYNEQFF
TRBJ2-3 few TRBV25-1 . TGTGCCAGCAGTGGCCGGGACCTCATAAATACGCAGTATTTT CASSGRDLINTQYF
TRBJ1-2 many TRBV5-4 TRBD1 TGTGCCAGCAGCGGTGAACAGGGGTTGAAAGGCTACACCTTC CASSGEQGLKGYTF